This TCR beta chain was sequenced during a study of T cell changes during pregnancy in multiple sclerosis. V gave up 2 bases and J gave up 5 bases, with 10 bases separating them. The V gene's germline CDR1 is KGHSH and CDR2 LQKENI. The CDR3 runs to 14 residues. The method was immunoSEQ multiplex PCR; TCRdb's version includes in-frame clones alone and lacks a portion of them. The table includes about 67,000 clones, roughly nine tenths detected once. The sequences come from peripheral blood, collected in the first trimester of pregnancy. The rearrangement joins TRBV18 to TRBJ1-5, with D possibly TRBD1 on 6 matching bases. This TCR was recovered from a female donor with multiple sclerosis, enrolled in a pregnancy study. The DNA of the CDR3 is TGTGCCAGCTCACCAAGGACAGAGCATCAGCCCCAGCATTTT. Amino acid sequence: CASSPRTEHQPQHF.